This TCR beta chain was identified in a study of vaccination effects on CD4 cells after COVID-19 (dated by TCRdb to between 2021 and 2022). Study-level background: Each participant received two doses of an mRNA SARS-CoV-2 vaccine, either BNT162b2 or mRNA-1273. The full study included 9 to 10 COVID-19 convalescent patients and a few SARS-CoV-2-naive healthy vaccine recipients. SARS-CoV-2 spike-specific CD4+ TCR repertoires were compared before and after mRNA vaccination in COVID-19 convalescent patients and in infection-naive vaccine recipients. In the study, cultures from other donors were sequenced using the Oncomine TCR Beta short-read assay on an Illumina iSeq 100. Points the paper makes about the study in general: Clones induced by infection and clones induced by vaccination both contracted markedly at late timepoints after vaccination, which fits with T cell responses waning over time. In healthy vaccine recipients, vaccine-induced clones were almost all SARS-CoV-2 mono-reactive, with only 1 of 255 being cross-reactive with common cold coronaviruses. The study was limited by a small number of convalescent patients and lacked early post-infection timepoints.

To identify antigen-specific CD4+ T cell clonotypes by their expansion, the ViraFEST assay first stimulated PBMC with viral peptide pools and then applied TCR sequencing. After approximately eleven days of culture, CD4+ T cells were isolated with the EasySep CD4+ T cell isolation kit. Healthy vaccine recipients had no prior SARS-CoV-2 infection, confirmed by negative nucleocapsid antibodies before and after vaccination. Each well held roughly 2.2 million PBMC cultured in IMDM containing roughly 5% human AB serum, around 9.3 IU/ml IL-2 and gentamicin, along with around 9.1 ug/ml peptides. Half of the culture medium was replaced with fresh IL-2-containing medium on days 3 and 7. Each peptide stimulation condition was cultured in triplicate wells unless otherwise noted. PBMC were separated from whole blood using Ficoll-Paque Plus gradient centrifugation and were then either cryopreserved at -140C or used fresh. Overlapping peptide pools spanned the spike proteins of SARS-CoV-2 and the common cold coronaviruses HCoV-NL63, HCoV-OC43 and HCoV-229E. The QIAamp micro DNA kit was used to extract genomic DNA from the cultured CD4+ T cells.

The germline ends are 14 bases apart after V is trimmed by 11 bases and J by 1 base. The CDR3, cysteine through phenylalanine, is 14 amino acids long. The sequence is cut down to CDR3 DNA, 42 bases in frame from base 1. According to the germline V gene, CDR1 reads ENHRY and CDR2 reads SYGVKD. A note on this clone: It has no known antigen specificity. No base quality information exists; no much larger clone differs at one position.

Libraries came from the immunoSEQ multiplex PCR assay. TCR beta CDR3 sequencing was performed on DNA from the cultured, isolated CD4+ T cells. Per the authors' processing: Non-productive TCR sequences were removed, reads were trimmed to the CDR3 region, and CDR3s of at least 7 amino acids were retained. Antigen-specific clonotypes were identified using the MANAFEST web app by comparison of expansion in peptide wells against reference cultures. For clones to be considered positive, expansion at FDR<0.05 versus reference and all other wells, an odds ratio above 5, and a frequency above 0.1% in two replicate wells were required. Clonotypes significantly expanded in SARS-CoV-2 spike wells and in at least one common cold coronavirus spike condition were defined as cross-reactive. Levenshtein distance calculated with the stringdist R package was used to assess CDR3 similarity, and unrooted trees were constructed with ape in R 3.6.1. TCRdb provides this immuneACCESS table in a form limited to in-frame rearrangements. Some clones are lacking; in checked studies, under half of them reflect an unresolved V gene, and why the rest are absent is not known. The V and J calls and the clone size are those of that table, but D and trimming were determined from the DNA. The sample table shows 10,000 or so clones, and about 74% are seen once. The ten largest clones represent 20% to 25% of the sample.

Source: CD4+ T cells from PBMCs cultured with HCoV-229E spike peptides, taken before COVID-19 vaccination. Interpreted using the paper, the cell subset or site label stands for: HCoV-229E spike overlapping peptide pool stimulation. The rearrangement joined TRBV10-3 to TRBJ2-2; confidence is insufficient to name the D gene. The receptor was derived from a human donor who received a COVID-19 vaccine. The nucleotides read TGTGCCTCATCCCCTTCAGGGAACACCGGGGAGCTGTTTTTT. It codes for CASSPSGNTGELFF.